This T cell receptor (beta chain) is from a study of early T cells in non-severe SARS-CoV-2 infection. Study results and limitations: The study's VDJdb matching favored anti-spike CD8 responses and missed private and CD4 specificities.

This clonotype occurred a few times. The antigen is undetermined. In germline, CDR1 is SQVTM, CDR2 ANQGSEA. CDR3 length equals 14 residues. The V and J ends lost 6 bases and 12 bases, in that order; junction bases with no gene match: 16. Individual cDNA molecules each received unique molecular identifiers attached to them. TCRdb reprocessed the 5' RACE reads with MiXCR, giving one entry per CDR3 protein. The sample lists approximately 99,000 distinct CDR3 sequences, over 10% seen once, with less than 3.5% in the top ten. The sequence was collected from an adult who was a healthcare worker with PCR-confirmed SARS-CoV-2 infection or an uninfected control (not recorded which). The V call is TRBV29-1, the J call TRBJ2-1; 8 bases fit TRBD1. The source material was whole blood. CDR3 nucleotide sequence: TGCAGCGTGGAACGCAGGGGGCCTACTCCGGGGCAGTTCTTC. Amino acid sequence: CSVERRGPTPGQFF.